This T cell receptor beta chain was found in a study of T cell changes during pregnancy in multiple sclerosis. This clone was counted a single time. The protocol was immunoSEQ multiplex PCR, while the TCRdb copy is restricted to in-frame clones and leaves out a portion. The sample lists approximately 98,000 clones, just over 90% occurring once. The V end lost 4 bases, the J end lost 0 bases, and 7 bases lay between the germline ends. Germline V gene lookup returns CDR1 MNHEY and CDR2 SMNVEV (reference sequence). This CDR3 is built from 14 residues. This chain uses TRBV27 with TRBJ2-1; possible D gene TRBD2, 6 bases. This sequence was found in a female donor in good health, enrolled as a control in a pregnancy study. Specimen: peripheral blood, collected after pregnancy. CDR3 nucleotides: TGTGCCAGCAGTTCCGGGGGCTCCTACAATGAGCAGTTCTTC. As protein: CASSSGGSYNEQFF.